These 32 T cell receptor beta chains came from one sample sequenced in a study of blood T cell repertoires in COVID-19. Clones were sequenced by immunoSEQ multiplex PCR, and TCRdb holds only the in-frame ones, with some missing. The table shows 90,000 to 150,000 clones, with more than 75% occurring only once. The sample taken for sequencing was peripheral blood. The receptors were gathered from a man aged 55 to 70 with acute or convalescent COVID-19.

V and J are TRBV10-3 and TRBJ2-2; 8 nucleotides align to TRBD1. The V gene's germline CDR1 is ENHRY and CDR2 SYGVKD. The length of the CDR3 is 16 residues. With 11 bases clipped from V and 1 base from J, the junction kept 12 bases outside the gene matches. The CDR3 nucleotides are TGTGCCTCGACGCCTCAGGGGGCTGGGAACACCGGGGAGCTGTTTTTT. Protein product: CASTPQGAGNTGELFF.

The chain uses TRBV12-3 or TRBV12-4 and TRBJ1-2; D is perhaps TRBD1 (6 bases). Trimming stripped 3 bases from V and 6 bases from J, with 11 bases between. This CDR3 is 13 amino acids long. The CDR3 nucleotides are TGTGCCAGCAGTTTGAACCCAGGGGATGGCTACACCTTC. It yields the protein CASSLNPGDGYTF.

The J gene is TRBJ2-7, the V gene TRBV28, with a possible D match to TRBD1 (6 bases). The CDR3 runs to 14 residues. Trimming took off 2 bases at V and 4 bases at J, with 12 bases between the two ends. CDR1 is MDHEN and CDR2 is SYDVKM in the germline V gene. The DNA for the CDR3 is TGTGCCAGCAGTTTAGAGGGGACAAAGTACGAGCAGTACTTC. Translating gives CASSLEGTKYEQYF.

The CDR3: CASSYTGRTEAFF. As DNA, the CDR3 is TGTGCCAGCAGTTACACCGGGAGGACTGAAGCTTTCTTT. V usage is TRBV6-2 or TRBV6-3 and J usage is TRBJ1-1; D is ambiguous. Per germline, CDR1 MNHEY and CDR2 SVGEGT. This CDR3 is built from 13 residues. The ends were cut back, 2 bases at V and 5 bases at J, with 9 bases in the middle.

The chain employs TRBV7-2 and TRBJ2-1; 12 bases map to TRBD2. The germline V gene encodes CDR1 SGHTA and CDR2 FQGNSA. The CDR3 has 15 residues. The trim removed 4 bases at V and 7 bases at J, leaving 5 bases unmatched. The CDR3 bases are TGTGCCAGCAGCTCCCCGACTAGCGGGAGAAATGAGCAGTTCTTC. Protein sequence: CASSSPTSGRNEQFF.

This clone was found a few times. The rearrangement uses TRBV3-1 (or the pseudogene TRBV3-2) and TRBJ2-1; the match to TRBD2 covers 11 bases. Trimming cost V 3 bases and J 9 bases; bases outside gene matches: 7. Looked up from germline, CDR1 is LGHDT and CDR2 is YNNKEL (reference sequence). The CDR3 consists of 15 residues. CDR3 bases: TGTGCCAGCAGCCAGCTAGCGGGAGGTTCGGGTGAGCAGTTCTTC. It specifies CASSQLAGGSGEQFF.

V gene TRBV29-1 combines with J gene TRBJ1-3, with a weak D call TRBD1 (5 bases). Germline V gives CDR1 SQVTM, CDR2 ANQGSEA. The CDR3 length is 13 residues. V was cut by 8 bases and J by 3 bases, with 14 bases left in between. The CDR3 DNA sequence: TGCAGCACGTCGGGGGGTAGTGGAAACACCATATATTTT. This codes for CSTSGGSGNTIYF.

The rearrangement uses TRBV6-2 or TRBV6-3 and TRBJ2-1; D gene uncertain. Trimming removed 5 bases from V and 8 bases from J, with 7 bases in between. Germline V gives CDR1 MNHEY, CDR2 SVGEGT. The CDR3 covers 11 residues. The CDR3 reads CASSNSYEQFF. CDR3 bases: TGTGCCAGCAGTAACAGTTATGAGCAGTTCTTC.

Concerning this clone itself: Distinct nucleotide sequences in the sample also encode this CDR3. The CDR3 nucleotides are TGTGCCAGCAGCTTGATTAGTAATGAGCAGTTCTTC. Its protein product is CASSLISNEQFF. The chain couples TRBV11-2 to TRBJ2-1; no reliable D call. The CDR3 has 12 amino acids. CDR1 and CDR2 from the germline V gene are SGHAT and FQNNGV. V was trimmed by 3 bases and J by 7 bases, leaving 7 bases between them.

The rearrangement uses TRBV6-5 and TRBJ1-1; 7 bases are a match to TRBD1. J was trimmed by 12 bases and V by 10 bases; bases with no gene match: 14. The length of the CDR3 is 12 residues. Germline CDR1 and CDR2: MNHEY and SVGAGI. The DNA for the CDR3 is TGTGCCACCCGAGACAGGGTTTTTTTTACTTTCTTT. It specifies CATRDRVFFTFF.

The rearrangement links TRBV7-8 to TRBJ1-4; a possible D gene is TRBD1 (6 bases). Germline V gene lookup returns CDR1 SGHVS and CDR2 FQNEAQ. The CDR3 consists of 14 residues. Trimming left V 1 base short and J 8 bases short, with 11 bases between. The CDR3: CASSLGTASEKLFF. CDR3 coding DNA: TGTGCCAGCAGCTTAGGGACAGCCTCAGAAAAACTGTTTTTT.

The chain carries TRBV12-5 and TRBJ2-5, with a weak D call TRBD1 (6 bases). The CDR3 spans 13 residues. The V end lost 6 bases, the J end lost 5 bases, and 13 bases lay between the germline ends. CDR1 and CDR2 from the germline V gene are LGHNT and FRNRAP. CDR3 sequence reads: CASGTNREETQYF. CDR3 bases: TGTGCTAGTGGGACAAACAGGGAGGAGACCCAGTACTTC.

The CDR3 DNA reads as TGTGCCAGCAGCCTAGGAGTGGCTAGCGGAGGGGGAGATACGCAGTATTTT. Amino acids: CASSLGVASGGGDTQYF. The genes are TRBV7-2 and TRBJ2-3; the D gene is possibly TRBD2 (7 bases). CDR3 length equals 17 residues. Germline V gene sequence: CDR1 SGHTA, CDR2 FQGNSA. Trimming left V 5 bases short and J 5 bases short, with 23 bases between. Full variable domain (missing parts from reference TRBV7-2 and TRBJ2-3): GAGVSQSPSNKVTEKGKDVELRCDPISGHTALYWYRQSLGQGLEFLIYFQGNSAPDKSGLPSDRFSAERTGGSVSTLTIQRTQQEDSAVYLCASSLGVASGGGDTQYFGPGTRLTVL.

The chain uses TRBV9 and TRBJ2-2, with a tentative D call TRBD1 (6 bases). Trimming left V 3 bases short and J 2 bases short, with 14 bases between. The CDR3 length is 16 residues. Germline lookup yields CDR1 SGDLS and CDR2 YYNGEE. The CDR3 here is CASSDPVGGNTGELFF. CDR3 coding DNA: TGTGCCAGCAGCGACCCGGTAGGGGGAAACACCGGGGAGCTGTTTTTT. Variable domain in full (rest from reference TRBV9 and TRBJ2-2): DSGVTQTPKHLITATGQRVTLRCSPRSGDLSVYWYQQSLDQGLQFLIQYYNGEERAKGNILERFSAQQFPDLHSELNLSSLELGDSALYFCASSDPVGGNTGELFFGEGSRLTVL.

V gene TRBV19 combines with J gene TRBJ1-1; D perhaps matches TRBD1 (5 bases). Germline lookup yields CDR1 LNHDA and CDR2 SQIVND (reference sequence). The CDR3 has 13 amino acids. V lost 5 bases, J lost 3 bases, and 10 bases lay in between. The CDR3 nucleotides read TGTGCCAGTAGTTCGGCGGGGGACACTGAAGCTTTCTTT. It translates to CASSSAGDTEAFF. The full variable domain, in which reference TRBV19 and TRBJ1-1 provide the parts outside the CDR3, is DGGITQSPKYLFRKEGQNVTLSCEQNLNHDAMYWYRQDPGQGLRLIYYSQIVNDFQKGDIAEGYSVSREKKESFPLTVTSAQKNPTAFYLCASSSAGDTEAFFGQGTRLTVV.

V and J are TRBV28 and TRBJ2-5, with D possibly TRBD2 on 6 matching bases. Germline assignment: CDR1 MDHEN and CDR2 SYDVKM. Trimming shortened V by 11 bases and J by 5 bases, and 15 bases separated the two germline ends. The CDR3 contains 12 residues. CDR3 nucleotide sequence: TGTGCCGCTGGCGGGAATTGGGAGACCCAGTACTTC. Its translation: CAAGGNWETQYF.

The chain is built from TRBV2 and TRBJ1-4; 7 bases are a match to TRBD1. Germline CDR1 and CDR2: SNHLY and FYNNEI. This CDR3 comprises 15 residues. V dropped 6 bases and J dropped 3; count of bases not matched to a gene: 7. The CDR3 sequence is CASSGTRGANEKLFF. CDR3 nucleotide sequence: TGTGCCAGCAGCGGTACCAGGGGGGCTAATGAAAAACTGTTTTTT.

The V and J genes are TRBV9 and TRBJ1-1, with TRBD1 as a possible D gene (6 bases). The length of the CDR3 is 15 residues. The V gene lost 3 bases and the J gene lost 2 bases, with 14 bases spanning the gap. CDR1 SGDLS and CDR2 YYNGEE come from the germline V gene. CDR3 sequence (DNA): TGTGCCAGCAGCGCCTCCGGGACACCAAACACTGAAGCTTTCTTT. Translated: CASSASGTPNTEAFF.

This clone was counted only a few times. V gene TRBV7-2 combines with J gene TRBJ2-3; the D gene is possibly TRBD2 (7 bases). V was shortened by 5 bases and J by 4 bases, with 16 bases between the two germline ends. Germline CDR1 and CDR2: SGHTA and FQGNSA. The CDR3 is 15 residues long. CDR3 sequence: CASSAQGGRADTQYF. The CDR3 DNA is TGTGCCAGCAGCGCTCAAGGGGGGAGGGCAGATACGCAGTATTTT.

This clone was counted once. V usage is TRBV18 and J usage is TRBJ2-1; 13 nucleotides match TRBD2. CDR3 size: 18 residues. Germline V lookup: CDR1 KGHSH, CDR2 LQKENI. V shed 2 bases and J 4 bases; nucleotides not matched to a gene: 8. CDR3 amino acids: CASSPRTSGSPSYNEQFF. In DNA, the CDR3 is TGTGCCAGCTCACCAAGGACTAGCGGGAGCCCTTCTTACAATGAGCAGTTCTTC.

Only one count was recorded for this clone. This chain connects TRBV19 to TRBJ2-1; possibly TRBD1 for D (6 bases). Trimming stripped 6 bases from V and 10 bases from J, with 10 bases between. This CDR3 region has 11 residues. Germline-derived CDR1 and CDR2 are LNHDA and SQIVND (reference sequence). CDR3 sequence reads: CASRTGQEQFF. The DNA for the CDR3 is TGTGCCAGTAGGACAGGTCAGGAGCAGTTCTTC.

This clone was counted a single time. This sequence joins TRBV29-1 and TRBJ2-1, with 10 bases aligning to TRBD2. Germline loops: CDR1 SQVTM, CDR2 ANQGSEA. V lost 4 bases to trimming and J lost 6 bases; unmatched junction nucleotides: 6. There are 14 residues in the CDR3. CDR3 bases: TGCAGCGTTGTAAGCGGGAGGGTCGGCAATGAGCAGTTCTTC. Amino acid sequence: CSVVSGRVGNEQFF.

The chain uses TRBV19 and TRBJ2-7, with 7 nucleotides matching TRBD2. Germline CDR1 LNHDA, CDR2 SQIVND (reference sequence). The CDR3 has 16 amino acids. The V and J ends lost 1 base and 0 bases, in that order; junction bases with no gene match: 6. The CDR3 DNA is TGTGCCAGTAGTATAGTACTAGCGAGTAGCTCCTACGAGCAGTACTTC. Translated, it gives CASSIVLASSSYEQYF.

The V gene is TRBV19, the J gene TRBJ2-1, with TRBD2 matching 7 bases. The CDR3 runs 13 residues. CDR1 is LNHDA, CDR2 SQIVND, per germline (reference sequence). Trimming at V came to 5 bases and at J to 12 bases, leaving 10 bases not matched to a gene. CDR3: CASSSQAGRGQFF. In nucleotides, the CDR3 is TGTGCCAGTAGTTCCCAGGCGGGGAGGGGGCAGTTCTTC.

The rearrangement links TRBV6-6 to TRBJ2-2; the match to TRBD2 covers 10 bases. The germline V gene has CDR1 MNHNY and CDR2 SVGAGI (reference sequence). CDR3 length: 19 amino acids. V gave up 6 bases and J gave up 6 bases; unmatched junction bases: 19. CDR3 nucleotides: TGTGCCAGCAGCTCGCCTAAGGGGCTAGCGGGAGTCCCGGCCGGGGAGCTGTTTTTT. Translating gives CASSSPKGLAGVPAGELFF.

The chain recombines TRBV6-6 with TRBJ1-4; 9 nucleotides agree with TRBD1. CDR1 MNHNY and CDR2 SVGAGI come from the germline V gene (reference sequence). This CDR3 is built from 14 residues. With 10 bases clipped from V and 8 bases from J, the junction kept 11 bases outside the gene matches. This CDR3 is CATATGTGQEKLFF. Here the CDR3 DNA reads TGTGCCACCGCCACCGGGACAGGGCAGGAAAAACTGTTTTTT.

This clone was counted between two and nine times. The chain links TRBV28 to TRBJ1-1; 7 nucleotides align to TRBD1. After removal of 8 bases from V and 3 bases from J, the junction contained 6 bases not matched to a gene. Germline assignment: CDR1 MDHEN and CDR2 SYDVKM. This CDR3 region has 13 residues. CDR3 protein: CASQIQGDTEAFF. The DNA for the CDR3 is TGTGCCAGCCAAATCCAGGGGGACACTGAAGCTTTCTTT.

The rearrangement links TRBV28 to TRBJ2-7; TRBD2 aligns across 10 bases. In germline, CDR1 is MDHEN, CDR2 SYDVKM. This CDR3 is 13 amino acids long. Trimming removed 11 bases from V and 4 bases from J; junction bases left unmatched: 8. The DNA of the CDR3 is TGTGCCGGATCTAGCGGGAGTCGGTACGAGCAGTACTTC. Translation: CAGSSGSRYEQYF.

CDR3 DNA: TGTGCCAGCAGTTTGGCAGTAACCTACGAGCAGTACTTC. Amino acids: CASSLAVTYEQYF. The chain joins TRBV28 to TRBJ2-7; D not resolved. V lost 3 bases to trimming and J lost 2 bases, with 8 bases between them. CDR1 and CDR2 from the germline V gene are MDHEN and SYDVKM. The CDR3 has 13 residues. The variable domain in full, with the rest retrieved from reference TRBV28 and TRBJ2-7, is DVKVTQSSRYLVKRTGEKVFLECVQDMDHENMFWYRQDPGLGLRLIYFSYDVKMKEKGDIPEGYSVSREKKERFSLILESASTNQTSMYLCASSLAVTYEQYFGPGTRLTVT.

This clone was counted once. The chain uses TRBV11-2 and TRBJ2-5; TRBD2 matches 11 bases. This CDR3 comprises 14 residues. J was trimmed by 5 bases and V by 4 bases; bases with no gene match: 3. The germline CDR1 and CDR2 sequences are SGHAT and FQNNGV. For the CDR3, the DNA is TGTGCCAGCAGCTCACTAGCGGGAGTTGAGACCCAGTACTTC. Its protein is CASSSLAGVETQYF.

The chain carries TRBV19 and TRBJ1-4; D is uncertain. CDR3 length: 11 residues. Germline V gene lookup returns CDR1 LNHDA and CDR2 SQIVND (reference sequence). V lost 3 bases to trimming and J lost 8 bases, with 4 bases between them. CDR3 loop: CASSMAEKLFF. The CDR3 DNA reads TGTGCCAGTAGTATGGCCGAAAAACTGTTTTTT. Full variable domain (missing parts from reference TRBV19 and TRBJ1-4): DGGITQSPKYLFRKEGQNVTLSCEQNLNHDAMYWYRQDPGQGLRLIYYSQIVNDFQKGDIAEGYSVSREKKESFPLTVTSAQKNPTAFYLCASSMAEKLFFGSGTQLSVL.

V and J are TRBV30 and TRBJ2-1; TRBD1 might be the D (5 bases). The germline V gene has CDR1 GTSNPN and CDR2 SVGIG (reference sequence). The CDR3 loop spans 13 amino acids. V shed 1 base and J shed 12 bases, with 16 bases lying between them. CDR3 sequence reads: CAWSEGVGPGQFF. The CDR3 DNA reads TGTGCCTGGAGTGAAGGGGTAGGACCGGGGCAGTTCTTC.